This T cell receptor beta chain emerged from a study of blood T cell repertoires in COVID-19. Study-wide background: The United States, Italy and Spain supplied acute and convalescent COVID-19 samples. PBMCs, B-cell-depleted T cells, or T cells provided the cDNA or gDNA that made up the material.

Per the study methods: Researchers report that nucleated cell counts were estimated from reference gene primer amplification. This table comes from immunoSEQ multiplex PCR, and its TCRdb copy is limited to in-frame clones, with some not included. D and trimming come from the DNA, and the V and J calls and clone size come from that table. This sample has 140,000 or so clones, with roughly 80% found just once. With 0 bases removed from V and 4 bases from J, the gap between germline ends came to 15 bases. Germline V lookup: CDR1 LGHDT, CDR2 YNNKEL (reference sequence). The CDR3 is made up of 17 amino acids.

The clonotype comes from a man between 50 and 59 years old with acute or convalescent COVID-19. The rearrangement joins TRBV3-1 (or the pseudogene TRBV3-2) to TRBJ2-2; D possibly corresponds to TRBD2 (6 bases). Sequenced: peripheral blood. DNA of the CDR3: TGTGCCAGCAGCCAAGATCAGGGAGGATGGTTCACCGGGGAGCTGTTTTTT. This encodes CASSQDQGGWFTGELFF.